The 25 T cell receptor beta chains presented below share a single source sample, sequenced in a study of T cell responses to AZD1222 COVID-19 vaccine. The table came from immunoSEQ multiplex PCR; TCRdb's copy has only in-frame clones and leaves some out. This table holds about 110,000 clones, 90% found once. This specimen consisted of peripheral blood, obtained 28 days after the second AZD1222 dose. Every receptor here comes from an adult who received the AZD1222 COVID-19 vaccine.

The chain couples TRBV9 to TRBJ1-3; D might be TRBD1 (6 bases). The CDR3 extends over 15 amino acids. V lost 2 bases and J 4 bases, leaving 13 bases between the germline ends. Germline CDR1 SGDLS, CDR2 YYNGEE. Here the CDR3 DNA reads TGTGCCAGCAGCGTCGACCGGGACATAGGAAACACCATATATTTT. It specifies CASSVDRDIGNTIYF.

In this sample, this clone turned up once. The rearrangement uses TRBV27 and TRBJ1-2; D is perhaps TRBD1 (5 bases). The germline V gene encodes CDR1 MNHEY and CDR2 SMNVEV (reference sequence). Trimming left V 3 bases short and J 2 bases short, with 10 bases between. The CDR3 loop spans 14 amino acids. As DNA, the CDR3 is TGTGCCAGCAGTTTTGGGGCAGCCAACTATGGCTACACCTTC. It specifies CASSFGAANYGYTF.

The rearrangement joins TRBV5-1 to TRBJ1-6; D gene unclear. The germline V gene has CDR1 SGHRS and CDR2 YFSETQ. This CDR3 contains 16 residues. The V and J ends lost 4 bases and 7 bases respectively, with 18 bases between them. CDR3 coding DNA: TGCGCCAGCAGCCTAGGAGGTGGGTTGGGGAATTCACCCCTCCACTTT. Protein sequence: CASSLGGGLGNSPLHF.

This rearrangement joins TRBV6-4 to TRBJ2-3; tentatively, D is TRBD1 or TRBD2 (5 bases each). The CDR3 spans 16 residues. The V end lost 4 bases, the J end lost 3 bases, and 17 bases lay between the germline ends. Germline V CDR1 and CDR2: MRHNA, SNTAGT. CDR3 nucleotide sequence: TGTGCCAGCAGTGTTGAGTCGGGGCCGGGTACAGATACGCAGTATTTT. Amino acid sequence: CASSVESGPGTDTQYF.

The rearrangement uses TRBV7-2 and TRBJ1-1; a possible D gene is TRBD1 (5 bases). The CDR3 covers 14 residues. Trimming shortened V by 3 bases and J by 3 bases, and 11 bases separated the two germline ends. Germline V gene lookup returns CDR1 SGHTA and CDR2 FQGNSA. The DNA for the CDR3 is TGTGCCAGCAGCTTGGTTTTGGGGGACACTGAAGCTTTCTTT. Its protein is CASSLVLGDTEAFF.

The genes are TRBV5-5 and TRBJ1-1; TRBD1 matches 7 bases. This CDR3 spans 13 amino acids. Germline V gene lookup returns CDR1 SGHKS and CDR2 YYEKEE (reference sequence). Trimming took 4 bases from V and 6 from J; bases not matched to a gene: 6. CDR3: CASSNSGTAEAFF. CDR3 nucleotide sequence: TGTGCCAGCAGCAACTCCGGGACAGCTGAAGCTTTCTTT.

This clone was seen just once. The chain couples TRBV27 to TRBJ2-5; tentatively, D is TRBD1 or TRBD2 (5 bases each). Trimming shortened V by 1 base and J by 2 bases, and 11 bases separated the two germline ends. Germline CDR1 is MNHEY and CDR2 is SMNVEV (reference sequence). CDR3 size: 15 residues. The CDR3 sequence: CASSLFGTKQETQYF. The CDR3 nucleotides are TGTGCCAGCAGTTTATTCGGGACGAAGCAAGAGACCCAGTACTTC.

This clone has a handful of counts. The chain recombines TRBV7-8 with TRBJ2-1; D perhaps matches TRBD2 (6 bases). Trimming took 4 bases from V and 7 from J, leaving 14 bases between them. Germline-derived CDR1 and CDR2 are SGHVS and FQNEAQ. This CDR3 comprises 14 residues. The CDR3 nucleotides are TGTGCCAGCAGCTCATCTGGGGGGTGGAATGAGCAGTTCTTC. Translation gives CASSSSGGWNEQFF.

The count of this clone is one. The J gene is TRBJ2-2, the V gene TRBV5-1; the D is unclear. The CDR3 loop spans 16 amino acids. The V end lost 0 bases, the J end lost 2 bases, and 11 bases lay between the germline ends. Germline CDR1 is SGHRS and CDR2 is YFSETQ. The CDR3 loop reads CASSLGLRENTGELFF. The CDR3 DNA sequence: TGCGCCAGCAGCTTGGGTTTAAGGGAAAACACCGGGGAGCTGTTTTTT. The whole variable domain, remainder taken from reference TRBV5-1 and TRBJ2-2, is KAGVTQTPRYLIKTRGQQVTLSCSPISGHRSVSWYQQTPGQGLQFLFEYFSETQRNKGNFPGRFSGRQFSNSRSEMNVSTLELGDSALYLCASSLGLRENTGELFFGEGSRLTVL.

The V and J genes are TRBV20-1 and TRBJ1-6; D call uncertain. Germline V gives CDR1 DFQATT, CDR2 SNEGSKA (reference sequence). The CDR3 contains 13 residues. Trimming removed 5 bases at V and 3 bases at J, with 8 bases between. The CDR3 DNA reads as TGCAGTGCTGGTGGCCGCTATAATTCACCCCTCCACTTT. Translation: CSAGGRYNSPLHF.

The chain is built from TRBV6-1 and TRBJ2-5; TRBD1 matches at 8 bases. Germline assignment: CDR1 MNHNS and CDR2 SASEGT. After removal of 6 bases from V and 2 bases from J, the junction contained 5 bases not matched to a gene. The length of the CDR3 is 14 residues. The CDR3 here is CASSLDRGQETQYF. The CDR3 DNA sequence: TGTGCCAGCAGCCTCGACAGGGGACAAGAGACCCAGTACTTC.

The CDR3 is CASSYSKPSYEQYF. The CDR3 nucleotides read TGTGCCAGCAGTTACTCAAAGCCCTCCTACGAGCAGTACTTC. The gene calls are TRBV6-5 and TRBJ2-7; D remains ambiguous. Germline CDR1 reads MNHEY; CDR2 reads SVGAGI. The CDR3 runs to 14 residues. Deletions cut 0 bases from V and 0 bases from J, with 6 bases between.

The chain employs TRBV12-3 or TRBV12-4 and TRBJ1-2; a weak D match, TRBD1 (6 bases). Between the trimmed V and J ends, which lost 4 bases and 8 bases, there was a span of 14 bases. The CDR3 spans 13 residues. The CDR3 is CASSYREIYGYTF. CDR3 DNA sequence: TGTGCCAGCAGTTACAGGGAAATATACGGCTACACCTTC.

A few counts support this clone. V is TRBV13 and J is TRBJ1-1; a weak D match, TRBD1 (5 bases). The germline V gene has CDR1 PRHDT and CDR2 FYEKMQ (reference sequence). CDR3 length equals 13 residues. V lost 3 bases and J lost 5, with 10 bases in between. This CDR3 is CASSFRGRTEAFF. CDR3 DNA sequence: TGTGCCAGCAGCTTCCGGGGCCGGACTGAAGCTTTCTTT.

CDR3: CASSFGGGNHNEQFF. The CDR3 nucleotides are TGTGCCAGCAGTTTCGGCGGGGGGAATCACAATGAGCAGTTCTTC. This chain joins TRBV27 and TRBJ2-1, with TRBD2 matching 8 bases. V gave up 3 bases and J gave up 5 bases; unmatched junction bases: 6. The CDR3 is 15 residues long. The germline V gene encodes CDR1 MNHEY and CDR2 SMNVEV (reference sequence).

The chain recombines TRBV6-5 with TRBJ1-3, with D maybe TRBD1 (6 bases). Germline V gives CDR1 MNHEY, CDR2 SVGAGI. The ends were cut back, 0 bases at V and 3 bases at J, with 12 bases in the middle. The CDR3 consists of 16 residues. In DNA, the CDR3 is TGTGCCAGCAGTTACTCGGGGGGCATCGATGGAAACACCATATATTTT. This codes for CASSYSGGIDGNTIYF.

The chain has TRBV13 and TRBJ2-3, with a possible D match to TRBD1 (5 bases). Germline V lookup: CDR1 PRHDT, CDR2 FYEKMQ (reference sequence). This CDR3 is 19 amino acids long. Trimming removed 3 bases at V and 0 bases at J, with 22 bases between. CDR3 sequence: CASSFVMDTATSSTDTQYF. As DNA, the CDR3 is TGTGCCAGCAGCTTTGTTATGGACACGGCAACCTCTAGCACAGATACGCAGTATTTT.

The rearrangement uses TRBV3-1 (or the pseudogene TRBV3-2) and TRBJ1-4; D is ambiguous. With 0 bases removed from V and 5 bases from J, the gap between germline ends came to 7 bases. The CDR3 consists of 14 residues. The V gene's germline CDR1 is LGHDT and CDR2 YNNKEL (reference sequence). CDR3 sequence reads: CASSQDLANEKLFF. The CDR3, as DNA: TGTGCCAGCAGCCAAGATCTCGCGAATGAAAAACTGTTTTTT.

The gene calls are TRBV5-1 and TRBJ1-2; tentative D call: TRBD1 (5 bases). The CDR3 totals 17 residues. From germline, CDR1 is SGHRS and CDR2 YFSETQ. The ends were cut back, 1 base at V and 4 bases at J, with 20 bases in the middle. In nucleotides, the CDR3 is TGCGCCAGCAGCTTGCCTCACAACGGAGACAGCATCTATGGCTACACCTTC. Protein sequence: CASSLPHNGDSIYGYTF.

This chain connects TRBV24-1 to TRBJ1-1, with 9 positions matching TRBD1. CDR3 size: 15 residues. Germline loops: CDR1 KGHDR, CDR2 SFDVKD. V shed 8 bases, J shed 3 bases, and the junction held 9 bases outside the gene matches. The CDR3 nucleotides are TGTGCCACCATCGGACAGGGGAGAGCGGACACTGAAGCTTTCTTT. It encodes CATIGQGRADTEAFF.

The chain employs TRBV11-3 and TRBJ2-1; D is perhaps TRBD2 (6 bases). Germline CDR1 SGHNT, CDR2 YENEEA. The CDR3 is 12 amino acids. Trimming took off 5 bases at V and 9 bases at J, with 11 bases between the two ends. The CDR3 nucleotides read TGTGCCAGCAGCACTACTAGCAGTGAGCAGTTCTTC. Its protein is CASSTTSSEQFF.

V usage is TRBV7-8 and J usage is TRBJ1-1; 7 bases fit TRBD1. V lost 1 base, J lost 4 bases, and 3 bases stayed unmatched. The CDR3 spans 14 residues. The germline CDR1 and CDR2 sequences are SGHVS and FQNEAQ. The CDR3 here is CASSLGDSGTEAFF. CDR3 in DNA: TGTGCCAGCAGCTTAGGGGACAGCGGCACTGAAGCTTTCTTT.

This chain connects TRBV6-2 or TRBV6-3 to TRBJ2-7, with 7 bases lining up with TRBD2. This CDR3 is 14 amino acids long. Germline values: CDR1 MNHEY, CDR2 SVGEGT. J was trimmed by 3 bases and V by 3 bases; bases with no gene match: 5. The CDR3: CASSYAGEIYEQYF. The CDR3 DNA follows: TGTGCCAGCAGTTATGCGGGGGAGATCTACGAGCAGTACTTC.

A single count supports this clone. CDR3 protein: CAISLNGQILTDTQYF. Here the CDR3 DNA reads TGTGCCATCAGCCTCAATGGCCAGATACTGACAGATACGCAGTATTTT. The chain joins TRBV10-3 to TRBJ2-3; D is ambiguous. Germline V lookup: CDR1 ENHRY, CDR2 SYGVKD. The CDR3 sequence is 16 residues long. V was shortened by 6 bases and J by 3 bases, with 19 bases between the two germline ends.

The chain recombines TRBV6-5 with TRBJ2-7, with 13 positions matching TRBD2. The CDR3 sequence is 16 residues long. After removal of 2 bases from V and 6 bases from J, the junction contained 7 bases not matched to a gene. Germline V gene sequence: CDR1 MNHEY, CDR2 SVGAGI. The CDR3 DNA reads TGTGCCAGCAGTTACGCAATTGGACTAGCGGGGGTCGAGCAGTACTTC. This translates into CASSYAIGLAGVEQYF.